This TCR beta chain was observed in a study of tumor-infiltrating lymphocytes in primary liver carcinoma. At least ten counts were recorded for this clonotype. Making TCR beta cDNA involved approximately 520 ng total RNA and a constant-region primer. Researchers made the TCR beta libraries by running three nested multiplex PCR rounds with slightly modified ARM-PCR. With TRBV1-TRBV30 forward primers and a C-beta reverse primer, the first two PCR rounds were run for approximately 9 cycles each. TCRdb reprocessed the multiplex PCR reads via MiXCR and lists one record per CDR3 protein. The table records approximately 310,000 distinct CDR3 sequences, approximately 60% of them present only once. Researchers drew blood RNA from unsorted whole blood and extracted germline DNA as well. This CDR3 is built from 15 residues. J was trimmed by 7 bases and V by 5 bases; bases with no gene match: 9. From germline, CDR1 is MNHNS and CDR2 SASEGT.

This chain connects TRBV6-1 to TRBJ2-2, with TRBD1 matching over 8 bases. The receptor's source is a man between 35 and 55 years old with primary liver carcinoma and hepatitis B virus infection. The sample consisted of peripheral blood. For the CDR3, the DNA is TGTGCCAGCAGTTACCGGACAGGGTCAGGCGGGGAGCTGTTTTTT. Its protein is CASSYRTGSGGELFF.